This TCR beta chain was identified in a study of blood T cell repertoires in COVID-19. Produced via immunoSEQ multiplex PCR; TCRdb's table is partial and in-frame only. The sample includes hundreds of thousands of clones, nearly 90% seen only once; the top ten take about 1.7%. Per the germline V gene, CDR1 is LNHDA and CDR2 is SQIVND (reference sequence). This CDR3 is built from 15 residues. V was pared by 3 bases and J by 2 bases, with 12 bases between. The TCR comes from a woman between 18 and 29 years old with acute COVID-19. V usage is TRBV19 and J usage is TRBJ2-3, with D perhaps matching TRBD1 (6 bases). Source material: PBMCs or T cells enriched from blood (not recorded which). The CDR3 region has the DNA TGTGCCAGTAGTATCCTGGACAGCCCCACAGATACGCAGTATTTT. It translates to CASSILDSPTDTQYF. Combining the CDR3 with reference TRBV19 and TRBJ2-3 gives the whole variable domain DGGITQSPKYLFRKEGQNVTLSCEQNLNHDAMYWYRQDPGQGLRLIYYSQIVNDFQKGDIAEGYSVSREKKESFPLTVTSAQKNPTAFYLCASSILDSPTDTQYFGPGTRLTVL.